The rows below give T cell receptor beta chains drawn from one sample of a study of blood T cell repertoires in COVID-19. Repertoires were generated with immunoSEQ multiplex PCR, while TCRdb's copy carries only in-frame clones and drops some. The data contain hundreds of thousands of clones, approximately 81% of them singletons. The source material was peripheral blood. These receptors all come from a woman at least 80 years old with acute or convalescent COVID-19. Both conserved end residues are part of each CDR3. D genes are given only for firm matches. Not all rows give a size; the values are once, few, many and, for expanded clones, a class.

J gene: TRBJ2-7; D gene: .; clone size: once; V gene: TRBV29-1; CDR3 DNA: TGCAGCGTTGAAGAGATTCGAGGCCCCTTGGGCAGGGTTAAATTGGGCGAGCAGTACTTC; CDR3 protein: CSVEEIRGPLGRVKLGEQYF
J gene: TRBJ2-7; D gene: .; clone size: few; V gene: TRBV11-3; CDR3 DNA: TGTGCCAGCAGCTTAGCCGGAGGGTGGAACGAGCAGTACTTC; CDR3 protein: CASSLAGGWNEQYF
J gene: TRBJ2-7; D gene: .; clone size: .; V gene: TRBV9; CDR3 DNA: TGTGCCAGCAGCGTAGGGAACTTGCCCCCTAGTGAGCAGTACTTC; CDR3 protein: CASSVGNLPPSEQYF
J gene: TRBJ1-3; D gene: .; clone size: .; V gene: TRBV20-1; CDR3 DNA: TGCAGTGCTCCCCTTCAGGGCGCCATATATTTT; CDR3 protein: CSAPLQGAIYF
J gene: TRBJ1-5; D gene: .; clone size: .; V gene: TRBV24-1; CDR3 DNA: TGTGCCACCGGACAGAACAATCAGCCCCAGCATTTT; CDR3 protein: CATGQNNQPQHF
J gene: TRBJ2-5; D gene: .; clone size: .; V gene: TRBV5-4; CDR3 DNA: TGTGCCAGCAGCTTGGGTCAGATCCAAGAGACCCAGTACTTC; CDR3 protein: CASSLGQIQETQYF
J gene: TRBJ2-3; D gene: TRBD2; clone size: .; V gene: TRBV7-6; CDR3 DNA: TGTGCCAGCAGCTTACTACAGCGGCTAGCGGGACTCACAGATACGCAGTATTTT; CDR3 protein: CASSLLQRLAGLTDTQYF
J gene: TRBJ1-1; D gene: .; clone size: .; V gene: TRBV29-1; CDR3 DNA: TGCAGCGTTTGGTCGGGGAACACTGAAGCTTTCTTT; CDR3 protein: CSVWSGNTEAFF
J gene: TRBJ2-2; D gene: TRBD1; clone size: .; V gene: TRBV30; CDR3 DNA: TGTGCCTTCGACCGGGACAGGGGTTCCGGGGAGCTGTTTTTT; CDR3 protein: CAFDRDRGSGELFF
J gene: TRBJ1-1; D gene: .; clone size: .; V gene: TRBV10-3; CDR3 DNA: TGTGCCATCGTCATTCTTACGGACAACGGGAACACTGAAGCTTTCTTT; CDR3 protein: CAIVILTDNGNTEAFF
J gene: TRBJ2-5; D gene: TRBD2; clone size: .; V gene: TRBV5-4; CDR3 DNA: TGTGCCAGCAGCCCTACCCGGACTAGTGGAGAGACCCAGTACTTC; CDR3 protein: CASSPTRTSGETQYF
J gene: TRBJ2-1; D gene: .; clone size: .; V gene: TRBV20-1; CDR3 DNA: TGCAGTGCTACGAAGGCGGGGGAGCAGTTCTTC; CDR3 protein: CSATKAGEQFF
J gene: TRBJ2-7; D gene: TRBD2; clone size: .; V gene: TRBV6-1; CDR3 DNA: TGTGCCAGCAGTGAAGCCCTGGACGGGAGGGAGCAGTACTTC; CDR3 protein: CASSEALDGREQYF
J gene: TRBJ1-3; D gene: .; clone size: .; V gene: TRBV19; CDR3 DNA: TGTGCCAGTTACAGGTCCTTCCCGTACTCTGGAAACACCATATATTTT; CDR3 protein: CASYRSFPYSGNTIYF
J gene: TRBJ2-3; D gene: .; clone size: few; V gene: TRBV10-1; CDR3 DNA: TGCGCCAGCAGCCTAGCAGGCACAGATACGCAGTATTTT; CDR3 protein: CASSLAGTDTQYF
J gene: TRBJ1-1; D gene: .; clone size: .; V gene: TRBV7-9; CDR3 DNA: TGTGCCAGCAGCTTATCGGGGAACACTGAAGCTTTCTTT; CDR3 protein: CASSLSGNTEAFF
J gene: TRBJ1-1; D gene: .; clone size: once; V gene: TRBV7-2; CDR3 DNA: TGTGCCAGCAGCTTAGCGAGACAGCTAGGTCCTAAAACTGAAGCTTTCTTT; CDR3 protein: CASSLARQLGPKTEAFF
J gene: TRBJ2-5; D gene: .; clone size: many; V gene: TRBV18; CDR3 DNA: TGTGCCAGCTCCCAGTCGTTGGAGACCCAGTACTTC; CDR3 protein: CASSQSLETQYF
J gene: TRBJ1-1; D gene: .; clone size: .; V gene: TRBV6-5; CDR3 DNA: TGTGCCAGCAGTCCCCCCCAGAACACTGAAGCTTTCTTT; CDR3 protein: CASSPPQNTEAFF
J gene: TRBJ1-1; D gene: TRBD1; clone size: .; V gene: TRBV18; CDR3 DNA: TGTGCCAGCTCCCCCGGGACAGGGGGCACTGAAGCTTTCTTT; CDR3 protein: CASSPGTGGTEAFF
J gene: TRBJ1-3; D gene: .; clone size: .; V gene: TRBV7-9; CDR3 DNA: TGTGCCAGCAGCTTAATCGTGGGCCGCGGAAACACCATATATTTT; CDR3 protein: CASSLIVGRGNTIYF
J gene: TRBJ1-5; D gene: .; clone size: .; V gene: TRBV7-2; CDR3 DNA: TGTGCCAGCAGCCCCGGGGGGGCTATGCATAGCAATCAGCCCCAGCATTTT; CDR3 protein: CASSPGGAMHSNQPQHF
J gene: TRBJ1-3; D gene: .; clone size: .; V gene: TRBV30; CDR3 DNA: TGTGCCTGGAGTGGTCGGGGGGGTGGAAACACCATATATTTT; CDR3 protein: CAWSGRGGGNTIYF
J gene: TRBJ2-5; D gene: .; clone size: few; V gene: TRBV30; CDR3 DNA: TGTGCCTGGAGTGTACAACGAGAGACCCAGTACTTC; CDR3 protein: CAWSVQRETQYF
J gene: TRBJ2-7; D gene: TRBD2; clone size: .; V gene: TRBV18; CDR3 DNA: TGTGCCAGCTCACCTATTCACACTAGCGGGGTCTACGAGCAGTACTTC; CDR3 protein: CASSPIHTSGVYEQYF
J gene: TRBJ2-7; D gene: TRBD2; clone size: .; V gene: TRBV11-2; CDR3 DNA: TGTGCCAGCAGCTTACCCGGAGCGGGAGCGCGCGAGCAGTACTTC; CDR3 protein: CASSLPGAGAREQYF
J gene: TRBJ2-7; D gene: TRBD2; clone size: .; V gene: TRBV6-5; CDR3 DNA: TGTGCCTGCCGACGGACTAGCGGGGCCGAGCAGTACTTC; CDR3 protein: CACRRTSGAEQYF
J gene: TRBJ2-7; D gene: TRBD2; clone size: .; V gene: TRBV25-1; CDR3 DNA: TGTGCCAGCAGCCTTGGAGCGGGGGCTCTCTACGAGCAGTACTTC; CDR3 protein: CASSLGAGALYEQYF
J gene: TRBJ2-3; D gene: .; clone size: once; V gene: TRBV6-2/TRBV6-3; CDR3 DNA: TGTGCCAGCAGTTACTCGTTAGCGGAGAGGGGCACAGATACGCAGTATTTT; CDR3 protein: CASSYSLAERGTDTQYF
J gene: TRBJ1-2; D gene: .; clone size: .; V gene: TRBV3-1/TRBV3-2; CDR3 DNA: TGTGCCAGCAGCCAAGATGGCAGCGTCTATGGCTACACCTTC; CDR3 protein: CASSQDGSVYGYTF
J gene: TRBJ1-2; D gene: TRBD1; clone size: .; V gene: TRBV30; CDR3 DNA: TGTGCCTGGAGTGGGTTGCGGGGGACAGGGGGTGCGATGGACTATGGCTACACCTTC; CDR3 protein: CAWSGLRGTGGAMDYGYTF
J gene: TRBJ2-3; D gene: .; clone size: few; V gene: TRBV29-1; CDR3 DNA: TGCAGCGGGGGGGGCCGAGTAAGCACAGATACGCAGTATTTT; CDR3 protein: CSGGGRVSTDTQYF
J gene: TRBJ2-2; D gene: TRBD2; clone size: few; V gene: TRBV2; CDR3 DNA: TGTGCCAGCAGGGGTCCCGCGGGGGACACCGGGGAGCTGTTTTTT; CDR3 protein: CASRGPAGDTGELFF
J gene: TRBJ2-7; D gene: TRBD2; clone size: .; V gene: TRBV5-4; CDR3 DNA: TGTGCCAGCAGCTTGGCGGGAGGGTCCTACGAGCAGTACTTC; CDR3 protein: CASSLAGGSYEQYF
J gene: TRBJ2-2; D gene: TRBD1; clone size: .; V gene: TRBV27; CDR3 DNA: TGTGCCAGCAGTTTAGGGGACAGGGCATTGATCGGGGAGCTGTTTTTT; CDR3 protein: CASSLGDRALIGELFF
J gene: TRBJ2-6; D gene: .; clone size: .; V gene: TRBV5-1; CDR3 DNA: TGCGCCAGCAGCGAGGTGCCCTCTGGGGCCAACGTCCTGACTTTC; CDR3 protein: CASSEVPSGANVLTF
J gene: TRBJ2-7; D gene: .; clone size: .; V gene: TRBV5-6; CDR3 DNA: TGTGCCAGCAGCTTAACCGGGACTGGCGGCGGCGAGCAGTACTTC; CDR3 protein: CASSLTGTGGGEQYF
J gene: TRBJ2-2; D gene: TRBD2; clone size: .; V gene: TRBV6-2/TRBV6-3; CDR3 DNA: TGTGCCAGCAGTTACTCGGGCAGCGGGGGGGCAGGCACCGGGGAGCTGTTTTTT; CDR3 protein: CASSYSGSGGAGTGELFF
J gene: TRBJ1-6; D gene: .; clone size: .; V gene: TRBV6-5; CDR3 DNA: TGTGCCAGCAGTTACTCGAACAGTTATTCACCCCTCCACTTT; CDR3 protein: CASSYSNSYSPLHF
J gene: TRBJ2-6; D gene: TRBD1; clone size: .; V gene: TRBV19; CDR3 DNA: TGTGCCAGTAGTATGGGACAGGGGGCTTATGGGGCCAACGTCCTGACTTTC; CDR3 protein: CASSMGQGAYGANVLTF
J gene: TRBJ2-1; D gene: TRBD2; clone size: .; V gene: TRBV7-3; CDR3 DNA: TGTGCCAGCAGCTTGGCCACGGGACTAGCCAATGAGCAGTTCTTC; CDR3 protein: CASSLATGLANEQFF
J gene: TRBJ2-1; D gene: TRBD1; clone size: .; V gene: TRBV11-3; CDR3 DNA: TGTGCCAGCAGCCCGACAGGGTCCTACAATGAGCAGTTCTTC; CDR3 protein: CASSPTGSYNEQFF
J gene: TRBJ2-3; D gene: .; clone size: .; V gene: TRBV19; CDR3 DNA: TGTGCCAGTAGTATAGGGCCTAGTACAGATACGCAGTATTTT; CDR3 protein: CASSIGPSTDTQYF
J gene: TRBJ2-2; D gene: TRBD2; clone size: few; V gene: TRBV19; CDR3 DNA: TGTGCCAGCTGGGCCGGGGGGGGAACCGGGGAGCTGTTTTTT; CDR3 protein: CASWAGGGTGELFF
J gene: TRBJ2-3; D gene: TRBD1; clone size: .; V gene: TRBV19; CDR3 DNA: TGTGCCAGTAGTATGCGGACAGGGTCCACAGATACGCAGTATTTT; CDR3 protein: CASSMRTGSTDTQYF